The sequence of this T cell receptor beta chain was determined in a study of follicular helper T cells after annual influenza vaccination. Study-level findings and limits: Day 7 ICOS+CD38+ clones later appeared mostly in ICOS-CD38- cTfh.

The length of the CDR3 is 15 residues. V lost 5 bases and J lost 3, with 15 bases in between. The germline CDR1 and CDR2 sequences are SGHRS and YFSETQ. TCRB was sequenced at Survey level resolution. The protocol was immunoSEQ multiplex PCR, while the TCRdb copy is restricted to in-frame clones and leaves out a portion. This table holds around 9,000 clones, roughly 84% found once. This clone was observed a few times. Its antigen is undetermined. Time point reported: 2013-2014 season, 7 days after vaccination. This sequence was found in an adult who received the influenza vaccine. The chain carries TRBV5-1 and TRBJ1-5; unclear D gene. The sequenced sample was CXCR5- memory CD4+ T cells sorted from blood, obtained 7 days after influenza vaccination. The CDR3 coding sequence is TGCGCCAGCAGACCTGGGTCTACGGTCAATCAGCCCCAGCATTTT. Amino acid sequence: CASRPGSTVNQPQHF.